Below, one TCR beta chain is given with its context. V was cut by 1 base and J by 3 bases, with 10 bases left in between. There are 15 residues in the CDR3. The germline gives CDR1 SEHNR, CDR2 FQNEAQ (reference sequence). This sample was included in a study of T cells in tumors after PD-1 blockade. Across the study: Each patient got pembrolizumab 200 mg every 3 weeks or cemiplimab 350 mg every 2 weeks. On average, peripheral blood gave about 120,000 TCR templates and over 35,000 unique clonotypes. A subset received ongoing vismodegib 150 mg daily alongside anti-PD-1 therapy.

Using immunoSEQ multiplex PCR, the repertoire was profiled, and TCRdb retains in-frame clones only, with some absent. Among 45,000 to 60,000 clones, over 70% were seen once, and the ten largest hold 4% to 5%. Input was about 550 ng to 6,004 ng of genomic DNA from tumor or blood. V gene TRBV7-9 combines with J gene TRBJ2-1, with D possibly being TRBD2 (5 bases). The clonotype originates from a human donor with basal cell carcinoma. The input for sequencing was PBMCs, taken before anti-PD-1 treatment. Written as DNA, the CDR3 is TGTGCCAGCAGCTTAGTTGACGGGAACTACAATGAGCAGTTCTTC. Translated, it gives CASSLVDGNYNEQFF.